This T cell receptor (beta chain) emerged from a study of CD8 T cells in ankylosing spondylitis. The study's findings and limits: What appeared characteristic of ankylosing spondylitis blood was a TCR beta motif of 7 or 8 highly homologous variants. The clones that were linked to disease were reported to be significantly enriched in matched synovial fluid samples from ankylosing spondylitis patients. Peripheral blood samples showed relatively rare disease-linked clones, and these clones were CD8+.

For TCR beta, libraries came from quantitative 5'-RACE with molecular barcodes. TCRdb independently ran MiXCR on the 5' RACE reads; one entry per CDR3 protein. The repertoire has approximately 250,000 distinct CDR3 sequences, 20% to 30% of them found once; the top ten carry around 0.58%. The CDR3 length is 13 residues. Deletions cut 6 bases from V and 6 bases from J, with 13 bases between. Germline CDR1 MNHNS, CDR2 SASEGT. As for this clonotype: What it binds is unknown.

The sequencing sample was made of blood, either unsorted or a sorted T cell fraction (not recorded which). The gene calls are TRBV6-1 and TRBJ2-3; D unresolved. The clonotype comes from a male donor with ankylosing spondylitis or in good health (not recorded which). CDR3 DNA: TGTGCCAGCAGCTCCGAAGTCTTTGATACGCAGTATTTT. It yields the protein CASSSEVFDTQYF.